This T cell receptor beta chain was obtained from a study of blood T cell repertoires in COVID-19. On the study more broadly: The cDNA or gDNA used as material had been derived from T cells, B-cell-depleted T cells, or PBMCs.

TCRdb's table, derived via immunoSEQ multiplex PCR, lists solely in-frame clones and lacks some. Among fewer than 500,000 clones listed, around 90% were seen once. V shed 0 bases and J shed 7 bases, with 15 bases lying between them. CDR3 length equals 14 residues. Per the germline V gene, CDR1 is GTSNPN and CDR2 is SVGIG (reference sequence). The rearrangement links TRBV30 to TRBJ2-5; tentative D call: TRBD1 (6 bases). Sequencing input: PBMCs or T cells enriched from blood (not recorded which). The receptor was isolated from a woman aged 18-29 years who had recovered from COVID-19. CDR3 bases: TGTGCCTGGAGTGTACTTGGGGGCGAAGGGACCCAGTACTTC. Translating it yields CAWSVLGGEGTQYF. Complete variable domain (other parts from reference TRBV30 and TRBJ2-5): SQTIHQWPATLVQPVGSPLSLECTVEGTSNPNLYWYRQAAGRGLQLLFYSVGIGQISSEVPQNLSASRPQDRQFILSSKKLLLSDSGFYLCAWSVLGGEGTQYFGPGTRLLVL.